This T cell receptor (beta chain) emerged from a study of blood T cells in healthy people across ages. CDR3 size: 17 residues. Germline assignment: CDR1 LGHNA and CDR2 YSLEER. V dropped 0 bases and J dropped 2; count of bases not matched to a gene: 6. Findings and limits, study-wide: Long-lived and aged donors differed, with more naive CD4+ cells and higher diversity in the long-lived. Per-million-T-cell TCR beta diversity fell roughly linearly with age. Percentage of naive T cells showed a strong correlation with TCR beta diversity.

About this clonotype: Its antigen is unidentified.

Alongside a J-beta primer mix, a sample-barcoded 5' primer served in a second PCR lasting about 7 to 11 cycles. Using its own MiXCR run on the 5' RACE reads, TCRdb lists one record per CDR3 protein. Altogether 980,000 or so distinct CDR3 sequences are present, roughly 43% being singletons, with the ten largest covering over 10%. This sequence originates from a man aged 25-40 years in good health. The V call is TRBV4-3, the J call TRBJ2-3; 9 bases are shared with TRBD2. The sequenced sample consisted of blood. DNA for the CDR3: TGCGCCAGCAGCCAAGACATGGCGGGGGGGATCACAGATACGCAGTATTTT. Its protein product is CASSQDMAGGITDTQYF.